This is a list of T cell receptor beta chains from one sample in a study of blood T cell repertoires in COVID-19. Measured with immunoSEQ multiplex PCR; TCRdb has only the in-frame clones, and not every one. This table holds more than 300,000 clones, approximately 87% found once. The sequenced sample was peripheral blood. The origin of the receptors is a woman aged 50 to 60 with COVID-19, enrolled during active disease. CDR3s leave out the opening cysteine and the closing phenylalanine or tryptophan. D genes are given only for firm matches.

>TRBJ2-1|TRBD1|TRBV9
ASGGRDRGYNEQF
>TRBJ2-1|TRBD2|TRBV19
ASSSRGLAGGFEQF
>TRBJ1-6|-|TRBV6-2/TRBV6-3
ASSYQRDNSPLH
>TRBJ1-2|TRBD1|TRBV3-1/TRBV3-2
AAGLGQDLGGYT
>TRBJ1-1|-|TRBV5-4
ASSLVPQGTEAF
>TRBJ2-5|TRBD2|TRBV7-9
ASSLRGSGRLKETQY
>TRBJ2-3|-|TRBV19
ASSSRELTYTQY
>TRBJ1-4|TRBD1|TRBV10-3
AISEQGAEEKLF
>TRBJ2-7|-|TRBV5-4
ASSLWGGTYEQY
>TRBJ2-7|TRBD2|TRBV7-9
ASSRPGLVSEQY
>TRBJ1-2|TRBD1|TRBV9
ASRGGGQGSYGYT
>TRBJ2-2|-|TRBV4-3
ASGSGVNTGELF
>TRBJ2-4|-|TRBV7-9
AGSPQGRGAKNIQY
>TRBJ1-4|-|TRBV5-1
ASSYNQGTNEKLF
>TRBJ2-1|TRBD2|TRBV6-4
ASSDSGLAGGKF
>TRBJ2-3|TRBD1|TRBV18
ASSPGWVSTGGTDTQY
>TRBJ1-4|-|TRBV19
ASSIGPATNEKLF
>TRBJ2-2|TRBD2|TRBV20-1
SASPGSGRFPGELF